The 18 T cell receptor beta chains in this list originate from one sample, sequenced in a study of shared clonotypes between healthy human individuals. Assay: immunoSEQ multiplex PCR; the TCRdb copy retains only in-frame clones and omits some. The data contain 640,000 or so clones, roughly 70% of them singletons. Sequencing used memory CD4+ T cells sorted from blood. Regarding subset: CD45RA-negative fraction. The receptor source for this set is a woman under 40 in good health.

The chain couples TRBV6-1 to TRBJ2-3; possible D gene TRBD2, 6 bases. V dropped 3 bases and J dropped 4 bases, with 8 bases sitting between them. From germline, CDR1 is MNHNS and CDR2 SASEGT. This CDR3 is built from 13 residues. CDR3: CASSEGLPDTQYF. In nucleotides, the CDR3 is TGTGCCAGCAGTGAGGGACTCCCAGATACGCAGTATTTT.

The V call is TRBV18, the J call TRBJ2-3, with TRBD2 matching over 7 bases. The CDR3 contains 15 residues. Germline CDR1 reads KGHSH; CDR2 reads LQKENI. Trimming removed 2 bases from V and 1 base from J; junction bases left unmatched: 3. The CDR3 is CASSPSGVRTDTQYF. The CDR3 nucleotides read TGTGCCAGCTCACCAAGCGGGGTCCGCACAGATACGCAGTATTTT.

This chain links TRBV6-1 with TRBJ2-1, with 7 bases fitting TRBD1. Germline-derived CDR1 and CDR2 are MNHNS and SASEGT. The CDR3 consists of 16 residues. The V gene end was trimmed by 2 bases and the J gene end by 4 bases; junction bases not matched to a gene: 8. DNA of the CDR3: TGTGCCAGCAGTGAATTTGCAGGGGGTCTTTACAATGAGCAGTTCTTC. This encodes CASSEFAGGLYNEQFF.

The V gene is TRBV6-6, the J gene TRBJ2-5; D unclear. V lost 7 bases, J lost 5 bases, and 14 bases lay in between. CDR1 and CDR2 (germline): MNHNY, SVGAGI (reference sequence). The CDR3 is made up of 13 amino acids. Here the CDR3 reads CASTAKGQETQYF. In DNA, the CDR3 is TGTGCCAGCACCGCCAAGGGCCAGGAGACCCAGTACTTC.

V gene TRBV14 combines with J gene TRBJ2-1; TRBD2 might be the D (7 bases). Germline CDR1 and CDR2: SGHDN and FVKESK. This CDR3 has 18 amino acids. Trimming took off 0 bases at V and 4 bases at J, with 19 bases between the two ends. The CDR3 protein is CASSQEGGATNLYNEQFF. The CDR3 nucleotides are TGTGCCAGCAGCCAAGAAGGGGGGGCGACTAATCTATACAATGAGCAGTTCTTC.

The genes are TRBV28 and TRBJ2-7; 11 bases fit TRBD1. This CDR3 region has 15 residues. V was pared by 6 bases and J by 1 base, with 5 bases of the junction left unmatched. The germline V gene has CDR1 MDHEN and CDR2 SYDVKM. The CDR3 sequence: CASRRDRGGSYEQYF. The DNA of the CDR3 is TGTGCCAGCAGAAGGGACAGGGGGGGGTCCTACGAGCAGTACTTC.

V and J are TRBV5-6 and TRBJ2-7; D remains unclear. This CDR3 contains 13 residues. In germline, CDR1 is SGHDT, CDR2 YYEEEE. Trimming pared 2 bases from V and 1 base from J, leaving 7 bases between. CDR3 sequence reads: CASSFLRSYEQYF. CDR3 in DNA: TGTGCCAGCAGCTTTTTGAGGTCCTACGAGCAGTACTTC.

This clone appeared once. V and J are TRBV5-1 and TRBJ2-5; TRBD2 agrees at 7 bases. This CDR3 comprises 17 residues. Germline V gene sequence: CDR1 SGHRS, CDR2 YFSETQ. Trimming removed 4 bases from V and 4 bases from J; junction bases left unmatched: 16. CDR3 sequence: CASSGSASAGATETQYF. Here the CDR3 DNA reads TGCGCCAGCAGCGGGTCTGCCAGCGCGGGAGCTACAGAGACCCAGTACTTC.

The chain carries TRBV29-1 and TRBJ1-5, with TRBD1 matching 9 bases. CDR1 and CDR2 from the germline V gene are SQVTM and ANQGSEA. This CDR3 has 13 amino acids. The junction had 7 bases not matched to a gene; V was cut back by 6 bases and J by 7 bases. Here the CDR3 DNA reads TGCAGCGTGGCTGACAGGGGGGACCAGCCCCAGCATTTT. Translation: CSVADRGDQPQHF.

The chain recombines TRBV30 with TRBJ1-6; 8 bases fit TRBD1. This CDR3 is 12 amino acids long. CDR1 is GTSNPN, CDR2 SVGIG, per germline (reference sequence). V lost 5 bases to trimming and J lost 10 bases; unmatched junction nucleotides: 4. This chain's CDR3 is CAWGQGGSPLHF. The CDR3 coding sequence is TGTGCCTGGGGACAGGGAGGCTCACCCCTCCACTTT.

This CDR3 is CASSSRRGRGTDTQYF. As DNA, the CDR3 is TGTGCCAGCAGCAGCCGCCGGGGCAGGGGCACAGATACGCAGTATTTT. This rearrangement joins TRBV5-6 to TRBJ2-3; D could derive from TRBD1 or TRBD2 (5 bases each). CDR1 and CDR2 (germline): SGHDT, YYEEEE. Trimming took 4 bases from V and 1 from J, leaving 16 bases between them. The CDR3 contains 16 residues.

The V and J genes are TRBV28 and TRBJ2-4, with unresolved D. V lost 6 bases and J lost 0, with 6 bases in between. Germline V CDR1 and CDR2: MDHEN, SYDVKM. This CDR3 is built from 13 residues. The CDR3 nucleotides read TGTGCCAGCAGCAACGTAGCCAAAAACATTCAGTACTTC. Amino acid sequence: CASSNVAKNIQYF.

CDR3 coding DNA: TGTGCCATCAGTGAGTCGACAGCCTTCCGGGCTTTCTTT. Its translation: CAISESTAFRAFF. This chain joins TRBV10-3 and TRBJ1-1; a weak D match, TRBD1 (5 bases). CDR1 is ENHRY and CDR2 is SYGVKD in the germline V gene. Trimming removed 0 bases at V and 11 bases at J, with 13 bases between. CDR3 length: 13 residues.

The gene calls are TRBV18 and TRBJ2-7; a possible D gene is TRBD1 (6 bases). Between the trimmed V and J ends, which lost 2 bases and 9 bases, there was a span of 17 bases. The CDR3 has 14 residues. CDR1 is KGHSH, CDR2 LQKENI, per germline. The CDR3 protein is CASSPRDKSDPQYF. DNA for the CDR3: TGTGCCAGCTCACCAAGGGACAAATCAGATCCGCAGTACTTC.

In this sample, this clone turned up a few times. The chain joins TRBV19 to TRBJ1-2; D uncertain. Trimming took off 3 bases at V and 8 bases at J, with 19 bases between the two ends. The CDR3 length is 15 residues. CDR1 and CDR2 (germline): LNHDA, SQIVND (reference sequence). The CDR3 DNA sequence: TGTGCCAGTAGTATTGAGAATGGCCCATCGGGGGGCTACACCTTC. Protein sequence: CASSIENGPSGGYTF. Full variable domain (rest looked up from reference TRBV19 and TRBJ1-2): DGGITQSPKYLFRKEGQNVTLSCEQNLNHDAMYWYRQDPGQGLRLIYYSQIVNDFQKGDIAEGYSVSREKKESFPLTVTSAQKNPTAFYLCASSIENGPSGGYTFGSGTRLTVV.

The chain joins TRBV5-6 to TRBJ1-2, with D uncertain. V was trimmed by 1 base and J by 5 bases, leaving 6 bases between them. Germline V CDR1 and CDR2: SGHDT, YYEEEE. The CDR3 extends over 12 amino acids. The CDR3 DNA reads TGTGCCAGCAGCTTGAACGGATATGGCTACACCTTC. Its protein product is CASSLNGYGYTF.

V usage is TRBV21-1 and J usage is TRBJ2-4. TRBV21-1 is listed as a pseudogene. The CDR3 runs to 16 residues. CDR3 nucleotides: TGTGCCAGCAGCGCCCGGGGGACAAGAGCCAAAAACATTCAGTACTTC. Translated, it gives CASSARGTRAKNIQYF.

The gene calls are TRBV6-1 and TRBJ2-7; a possible D gene is TRBD1 (6 bases). Trimming took off 3 bases at V and 0 bases at J, with 9 bases between the two ends. Germline V CDR1 and CDR2: MNHNS, SASEGT. This CDR3 contains 14 residues. The CDR3 DNA reads TGTGCCAGCAGTGAGAGGGGGAGCTCCTACGAGCAGTACTTC. It yields the protein CASSERGSSYEQYF.